The clone carrying this TCR beta chain registers medium-sized (0.01 to 0.1%) by frequency. Its cognate antigen is unknown. This sample was included in a study of CXCR3-negative and CXCR3-positive naive CD8 T cells. Each CD8+ T cell subset was flow-sorted in triplicate. Every sort contained 300,000 cells. Each TRB cDNA library was prepared by 5' RACE (with UMI labels). TCRdb reprocessed the 5' RACE reads and reports one entry per CDR3 protein, with no DNA. This sample's table reports 5,000 to 6,500 distinct CDR3 sequences. Overall study findings and caveats: In both naive subsets diversity was comparably high, whereas memory CD8+ cells showed much lower diversity.

CDR1 is SGHVS and CDR2 is FQNEAQ in the germline V gene. The CDR3 has 14 residues. This receptor was obtained from a human donor in good health. Some clones in this sample may be carry-over from other donors' samples. The sample was naive CXCR3- CD8+ T cells from blood. Subset: CD45RO-CCR7+CD27+CD95- naive CD8+ T cells lacking CXCR3 (TNR3-). V gene TRBV7-8 combines with J gene TRBJ2-1; TCRdb designates TRBD2, a call that cannot be tested without DNA. CDR3 in amino acids: CASSLFLEGIWQFF.